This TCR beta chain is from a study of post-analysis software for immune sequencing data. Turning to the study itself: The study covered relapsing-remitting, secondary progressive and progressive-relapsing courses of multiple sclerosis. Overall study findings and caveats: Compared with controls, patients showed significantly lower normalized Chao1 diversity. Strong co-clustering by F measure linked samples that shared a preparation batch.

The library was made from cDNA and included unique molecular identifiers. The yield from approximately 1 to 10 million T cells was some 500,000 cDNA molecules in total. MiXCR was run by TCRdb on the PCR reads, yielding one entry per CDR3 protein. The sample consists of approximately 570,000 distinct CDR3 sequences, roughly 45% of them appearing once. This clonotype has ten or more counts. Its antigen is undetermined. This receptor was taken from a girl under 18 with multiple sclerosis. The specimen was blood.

The CDR3 DNA reads as TGTGCCAGCAGCTTGGGGAATTCCTACGAGCAGTACTTC. Protein: CASSLGNSYEQYF. The J gene is TRBJ2-7, the V gene TRBV7-6; the D is unclear. Germline V gene sequence: CDR1 SGHVS, CDR2 FNYEAQ. CDR3 length: 13 amino acids. V dropped 3 bases and J dropped 1 base, with 7 bases sitting between them.